Below are 23 T cell receptor beta chains sequenced from a single sample in a study of blood T cell repertoires in COVID-19. Profiling relied on immunoSEQ multiplex PCR, and the TCRdb table lists in-frame clones only, not all of them. The sample includes about 60,000 clones, 75% to 90% of them seen just once. Source material: peripheral blood. These receptors originate from a human donor with active COVID-19. The donor label of this sample is uncertain.

The chain joins TRBV7-2 to TRBJ2-7, with TRBD2 identical over 13 bases. The CDR3 totals 15 residues. Trimming at V came to 5 bases and at J to 6 bases, leaving 7 bases not matched to a gene. Per the germline V gene, CDR1 is SGHTA and CDR2 is FQGNSA. This chain's CDR3 is CASSERLAGGSEQYF. The CDR3 coding sequence is TGTGCCAGCAGCGAGAGACTAGCGGGGGGAAGCGAGCAGTACTTC.

This rearrangement joins TRBV6-2 or TRBV6-3 to TRBJ1-5; tentative D call: TRBD1 (6 bases). Germline V gene data show CDR1 as MNHEY and CDR2 as SVGEGT. The V end was cut by 4 bases, the J end by 7 bases, with 14 bases between. There are 14 residues in the CDR3. The DNA for the CDR3 is TGTGCCAGCAGTTTAACAGGGTATGGGCAGCCCCAGCATTTT. This codes for CASSLTGYGQPQHF.

This rearrangement joins TRBV5-6 to TRBJ2-1, with D unclear. The V end lost 0 bases, the J end lost 6 bases, and 19 bases lay between the germline ends. CDR3 length: 17 residues. In germline, CDR1 is SGHDT, CDR2 YYEEEE. The CDR3 reads CASSLEPQVPPFNEQFF. The CDR3 region has the DNA TGTGCCAGCAGCTTGGAACCTCAGGTGCCTCCTTTCAATGAGCAGTTCTTC. Full variable domain (rest looked up from reference TRBV5-6 and TRBJ2-1): DAGVTQSPTHLIKTRGQQVTLRCSPKSGHDTVSWYQQALGQGPQFIFQYYEEEERQRGNFPDRFSGHQFPNYSSELNVNALLLGDSALYLCASSLEPQVPPFNEQFFGPGTRLTVL.

The J gene is TRBJ2-7, the V gene TRBV19; the D is unclear. The CDR3 loop spans 11 amino acids. V was trimmed by 3 bases and J by 5 bases, leaving 5 bases between them. In germline, CDR1 is LNHDA, CDR2 SQIVND (reference sequence). In nucleotides, the CDR3 is TGTGCCAGTAGTATCGCAGACGAGCAGTACTTC. This encodes CASSIADEQYF.

The chain is built from TRBV27 and TRBJ2-3; maybe TRBD1 (6 bases). CDR1 is MNHEY, CDR2 SMNVEV, per germline (reference sequence). The CDR3 runs to 13 residues. V lost 9 bases and J lost 0, with 10 bases in between. CDR3 in amino acids: CASRTASTDTQYF. The CDR3 DNA is TGTGCCAGTCGGACAGCCAGCACAGATACGCAGTATTTT.

V and J are TRBV27 and TRBJ2-7; D is possibly TRBD2 (5 bases). V lost 5 bases to trimming and J lost 5 bases, with 10 bases between them. Germline lookup yields CDR1 MNHEY and CDR2 SMNVEV (reference sequence). The CDR3 is 12 residues long. This CDR3 is CASSRRGHEQYF. The DNA of the CDR3 is TGTGCCAGCAGTCGACGAGGGCACGAGCAGTACTTC.

V is TRBV28 and J is TRBJ1-5; D unclear. Between the trimmed V and J ends, which lost 7 bases and 0 bases, there was a span of 16 bases. The CDR3 covers 16 residues. Germline CDR1 is MDHEN and CDR2 is SYDVKM. This CDR3 is CASTLFPHDSNQPQHF. CDR3 DNA sequence: TGTGCCAGCACCCTATTCCCGCATGATAGCAATCAGCCCCAGCATTTT. Together with reference TRBV28 and TRBJ1-5, the CDR3 gives the full variable domain: DVKVTQSSRYLVKRTGEKVFLECVQDMDHENMFWYRQDPGLGLRLIYFSYDVKMKEKGDIPEGYSVSREKKERFSLILESASTNQTSMYLCASTLFPHDSNQPQHFGDGTRLSIL.

J is TRBJ2-7 and V is TRBV15, with 7 bases identical to TRBD2. Germline CDR1 and CDR2: LNHNV and YYDKDF (reference sequence). There are 14 residues in the CDR3. V lost 6 bases, J lost 6 bases, and 11 bases stayed unmatched. The CDR3 reads CATSLVGGSREQYF. CDR3 sequence (DNA): TGTGCCACCAGTTTAGTGGGAGGGAGTCGCGAGCAGTACTTC.

V usage is TRBV12-3 or TRBV12-4 and J usage is TRBJ2-7; a weak D match, TRBD1 (5 bases). V lost 5 bases to trimming and J lost 2 bases, with 10 bases between them. The CDR3 is 13 amino acids. DNA of the CDR3: TGTGCCAGCAGTGGGGCTCAGACCTACGAGCAGTACTTC. Translation gives CASSGAQTYEQYF.

The chain has TRBV5-8 and TRBJ2-5, with 9 nucleotides matching TRBD1. This CDR3 is built from 19 residues. Germline CDR1 is SGHTS and CDR2 is YDEGEE. V lost 4 bases, J lost 1 base, and 17 bases stayed unmatched. CDR3 nucleotide sequence: TGTGCCAGCAGCCGTCAGGTTTTGACAGGGGGACGAGCCCAAGAGACCCAGTACTTC. Its protein is CASSRQVLTGGRAQETQYF.

The V call is TRBV24-1, the J call TRBJ1-3; D remains unclear. This CDR3 has 16 residues. Germline loops: CDR1 KGHDR, CDR2 SFDVKD. V was shortened by 12 bases and J by 0 bases, with 20 bases between the two germline ends. The CDR3 is CAPRGGRVFSGNTIYF. The DNA for the CDR3 is TGTGCCCCACGGGGAGGGCGAGTCTTCTCTGGAAACACCATATATTTT.

The chain employs TRBV25-1 and TRBJ1-1; no clear D. CDR1 MGHDK and CDR2 SYGVNS come from the germline V gene. Deletions cut 3 bases from V and 7 bases from J, with 15 bases between. This CDR3 comprises 14 residues. CDR3 sequence: CASSEDGRGGEAFF. In DNA form, the CDR3 reads TGTGCCAGCAGTGAGGACGGGCGAGGAGGTGAAGCTTTCTTT.

This rearrangement joins TRBV6-2 or TRBV6-3 to TRBJ2-1; 7 bases line up with TRBD1. V was clipped by 0 bases and J by 0 bases; unmatched bases: 8. From germline, CDR1 is MNHEY and CDR2 SVGEGT. The CDR3 sequence is 18 residues long. The CDR3 region is CASSYSIQGKFSYNEQFF. The CDR3 DNA follows: TGTGCCAGCAGTTACTCCATACAGGGGAAATTCTCCTACAATGAGCAGTTCTTC.

As concerns this clone: Compared with germline, one end of the junction differs, possibly owing to a read error. The chain is built from TRBV7-9 and TRBJ2-4; D not resolved. The length of the CDR3 is 14 residues. CDR1 SEHNR and CDR2 FQNEAQ come from the germline V gene (reference sequence). The CDR3 bases are TGTGCCAGCAGCTTCTCAACAGCCGAAAACATTCAGTACTTC. Protein: CASSFSTAENIQYF.

This clone has just one count. The chain has TRBV5-8 and TRBJ2-1, with 9 positions matching TRBD2. The CDR3 has 15 residues. The V segment lost 4 bases and the J segment 9 bases; nucleotides outside the gene matches: 11. The germline gives CDR1 SGHTS, CDR2 YDEGEE. CDR3 DNA: TGTGCCAGCAGCGGAATAGCGGGGGTAGGAGGTGAGCAGTTCTTC. Protein: CASSGIAGVGGEQFF. Complete variable domain (other parts from reference TRBV5-8 and TRBJ2-1): EAGVTQSPTHLIKTRGQQATLRCSPISGHTSVYWYQQALGLGLQFLLWYDEGEERNRGNFPPRFSGRQFPNYSSELNVNALELEDSALYLCASSGIAGVGGEQFFGPGTRLTVL.

The sample holds one count of this clone. The chain uses TRBV7-7 and TRBJ2-1; TRBD2 matches at 8 bases. The CDR3 totals 15 residues. Germline loops: CDR1 SSHAT, CDR2 FNYEAQ (reference sequence). The V gene end was trimmed by 8 bases and the J gene end by 7 bases; junction bases not matched to a gene: 13. The CDR3 here is CASAKSSGLSNEQFF. CDR3 DNA sequence: TGTGCCAGCGCCAAGTCTAGCGGGCTTTCTAATGAGCAGTTCTTC. Variable domain in full (rest from reference TRBV7-7 and TRBJ2-1): GAGVSQSPRYKVTKRGQDVTLRCDPISSHATLYWYQQALGQGPEFLTYFNYEAQPDKSGLPSDRFSAERPEGSISTLTIQRTEQRDSAMYRCASAKSSGLSNEQFFGPGTRLTVL.

The genes are TRBV3-1 (or the pseudogene TRBV3-2) and TRBJ1-5; possibly TRBD1 for D (5 bases). The CDR3 spans 14 residues. V was cut by 2 bases and J by 3 bases, with 8 bases left in between. Germline CDR1 reads LGHDT; CDR2 reads YNNKEL (reference sequence). The CDR3 DNA reads TGTGCCAGCAGCCAAAAAGGGGCCAATCAGCCCCAGCATTTT. Protein sequence: CASSQKGANQPQHF.

The chain has TRBV18 and TRBJ2-2, with TRBD2 matching over 14 bases. Germline lookup yields CDR1 KGHSH and CDR2 LQKENI. The CDR3 totals 18 residues. V lost 4 bases and J lost 7; bases outside the gene matches: 11. The CDR3 here is CASSRPGLAGGRGGELFF. The CDR3 DNA reads TGTGCCAGCTCACGCCCCGGACTAGCGGGAGGACGCGGCGGGGAGCTGTTTTTT.

The chain combines TRBV28 with TRBJ1-2; D is possibly TRBD1 (5 bases). The V end was cut by 7 bases, the J end by 5 bases, with 11 bases between. Germline lookup yields CDR1 MDHEN and CDR2 SYDVKM. The CDR3 length is 12 residues. The CDR3 here is CASTWGEYGYTF. The CDR3 DNA reads as TGTGCCAGCACCTGGGGGGAGTATGGCTACACCTTC.

This clone has a single count. This chain connects TRBV24-1 to TRBJ2-7, with D uncertain. V lost 4 bases and J lost 3, with 6 bases in between. Germline loops: CDR1 KGHDR, CDR2 SFDVKD. This CDR3 comprises 12 residues. Here the CDR3 DNA reads TGTGCCACCAGTGACCCAAACTACGAGCAGTACTTC. This gives the protein CATSDPNYEQYF.

This sequence joins TRBV19 and TRBJ1-5, with D possibly being TRBD1 (5 bases). Trimming left V 1 base short and J 6 bases short, with 10 bases between. The CDR3 has 14 amino acids. The germline gives CDR1 LNHDA, CDR2 SQIVND (reference sequence). CDR3 region: CASSIAGYSQPQHF. The CDR3 DNA reads as TGTGCCAGTAGTATAGCAGGGTACAGTCAGCCCCAGCATTTT.

The CDR3 DNA follows: TGTGCCAGCAGCTTAGGGACTAGCGGTTCCTACGAGCAGTACTTC. Translated, it gives CASSLGTSGSYEQYF. The chain couples TRBV7-8 to TRBJ2-7; 10 bases are a match to TRBD2. The germline CDR1 and CDR2 sequences are SGHVS and FQNEAQ. Trimming cost V 1 base and J 1 base; bases outside gene matches: 1. The CDR3 has 15 residues. Together with reference TRBV7-8 and TRBJ2-7, the CDR3 gives the full variable domain: GAGVSQSPRYKVAKRGQDVALRCDPISGHVSLFWYQQALGQGPEFLTYFQNEAQLDKSGLPSDRFFAERPEGSVSTLKIQRTQQEDSAVYLCASSLGTSGSYEQYFGPGTRLTVT.

The V gene is TRBV4-2, the J gene TRBJ1-2, with 7 bases that match TRBD1. The CDR3 loop spans 16 amino acids. Germline CDR1 is LGHNA and CDR2 is YNFKEQ. V dropped 0 bases and J dropped 0; count of bases not matched to a gene: 4. The CDR3 reads CASSQDRTGSNYGYTF. The CDR3 DNA reads as TGTGCCAGCAGCCAAGATCGGACAGGCTCTAACTATGGCTACACCTTC.